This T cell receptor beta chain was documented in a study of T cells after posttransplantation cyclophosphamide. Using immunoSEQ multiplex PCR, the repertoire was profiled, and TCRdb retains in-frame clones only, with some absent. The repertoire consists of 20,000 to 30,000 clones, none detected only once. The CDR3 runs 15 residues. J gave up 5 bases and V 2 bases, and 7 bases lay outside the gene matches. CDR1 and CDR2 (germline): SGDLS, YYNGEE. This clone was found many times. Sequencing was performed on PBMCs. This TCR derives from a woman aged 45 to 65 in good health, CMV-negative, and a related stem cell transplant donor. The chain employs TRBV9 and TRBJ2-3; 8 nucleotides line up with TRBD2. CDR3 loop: CASSVSTGGLDTQYF. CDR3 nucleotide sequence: TGTGCCAGCAGCGTTAGTACGGGGGGGCTAGATACGCAGTATTTT.